The 32 T cell receptor beta chains given below trace back to one sample, sequenced in a study of blood T cell repertoires in COVID-19. This table comes from immunoSEQ multiplex PCR, and its TCRdb copy is limited to in-frame clones, with some not included. This table has about 150,000 clones, approximately 73% appearing once. The source material was peripheral blood. These receptors were taken from a man aged 60 to 69 with acute or convalescent COVID-19.

This chain joins TRBV23-1 and TRBJ2-5; 16 nucleotides line up with TRBD2. TRBV23-1 is flagged as an ORF with uncertain function. This CDR3 has 18 residues. V was pared by 4 bases and J by 5 bases, with 10 bases of the junction left unmatched. The CDR3 DNA is TGCGCCAGCAGTCGGCCGGGACTAGCGGGAGGGGGAGAGGAGACCCAGTACTTC. It specifies CASSRPGLAGGGEETQYF.

This clone appeared a few times. CDR3 protein: CASSHPGQLYSPLHF. In DNA form, the CDR3 reads TGTGCCAGCAGCCACCCGGGACAGCTCTACTCACCCCTCCACTTT. This rearrangement joins TRBV3-1 (or the pseudogene TRBV3-2) to TRBJ1-6, with 7 bases that match TRBD1. J was trimmed by 10 bases and V by 3 bases; bases with no gene match: 9. CDR3 size: 15 residues. CDR1 and CDR2 from the germline V gene are LGHDT and YNNKEL (reference sequence).

The V call is TRBV5-1, the J call TRBJ2-7; TRBD1 might be the D (6 bases). The length of the CDR3 is 13 residues. V was shortened by 3 bases and J by 2 bases, with 9 bases between the two germline ends. Germline lookup yields CDR1 SGHRS and CDR2 YFSETQ. CDR3 sequence: CASSSRGTYEQYF. In DNA form, the CDR3 reads TGCGCCAGCAGCTCCAGGGGAACCTACGAGCAGTACTTC. Together with reference TRBV5-1 and TRBJ2-7, the CDR3 gives the full variable domain: KAGVTQTPRYLIKTRGQQVTLSCSPISGHRSVSWYQQTPGQGLQFLFEYFSETQRNKGNFPGRFSGRQFSNSRSEMNVSTLELGDSALYLCASSSRGTYEQYFGPGTRLTVT.

The CDR3, as DNA: TGCGCCAGCAGCCAAGATCGGGCGGGAATACAAGATACGCAGTATTTT. This sequence encodes CASSQDRAGIQDTQYF. The chain combines TRBV4-1 with TRBJ2-3; weak D call: TRBD2 (6 bases). The CDR3 is made up of 16 amino acids. Trimming pared 0 bases from V and 5 bases from J, leaving 15 bases between. Germline values: CDR1 MGHRA, CDR2 YSYEKL.

This clone has more than one count but fewer than ten. In nucleotides, the CDR3 is TGTGCCAGCAGCCCGAACTACAGGGATTCACCCCTCCACTTT. It specifies CASSPNYRDSPLHF. The genes are TRBV4-2 and TRBJ1-6; D might be TRBD1 (6 bases). The V end was cut by 4 bases, the J end by 8 bases, with 12 bases between. The CDR3 length is 14 residues. Germline CDR1 is LGHNA and CDR2 is YNFKEQ.

The genes are TRBV4-1 and TRBJ1-1; D is possibly TRBD1 (5 bases). Germline V gives CDR1 MGHRA, CDR2 YSYEKL. This CDR3 contains 14 residues. Trimming shortened V by 1 base and J by 2 bases, and 8 bases separated the two germline ends. Here the CDR3 reads CASSQGGVNTEAFF. CDR3 nucleotides: TGCGCCAGCAGCCAAGGGGGGGTTAACACTGAAGCTTTCTTT.

This chain joins TRBV2 and TRBJ1-6, with 9 bases aligning to TRBD1. The CDR3 extends over 14 amino acids. V lost 6 bases, J lost 6 bases, and 3 bases stayed unmatched. CDR1 SNHLY and CDR2 FYNNEI come from the germline V gene. The CDR3 protein is CASRQGAVNSPLHF. The CDR3 bases are TGTGCCAGCAGACAGGGGGCGGTTAATTCACCCCTCCACTTT.

The chain recombines TRBV18 with TRBJ2-1; 7 bases align to TRBD1. Germline CDR1 is KGHSH and CDR2 is LQKENI. The CDR3 totals 16 residues. The junction had 5 bases not matched to a gene; V was cut back by 3 bases and J by 0 bases. The CDR3 is CASSPRDSFSYNEQFF. CDR3 DNA: TGTGCCAGCTCACCCCGGGACAGTTTCTCCTACAATGAGCAGTTCTTC.

This rearrangement joins TRBV7-8 to TRBJ2-7; 10 bases agree with TRBD1. The CDR3 loop spans 15 amino acids. Germline assignment: CDR1 SGHVS and CDR2 FQNEAQ. V gave up 1 base and J gave up 3 bases; unmatched junction bases: 3. This CDR3 reads CASSLEGTGVYEQYF. CDR3 coding DNA: TGTGCCAGCAGCTTAGAGGGGACAGGGGTCTACGAGCAGTACTTC.

The genes are TRBV29-1 and TRBJ2-3, with 9 bases matching TRBD1. This CDR3 has 14 amino acids. The germline CDR1 and CDR2 sequences are SQVTM and ANQGSEA. J lost 1 base, V lost 3 bases, and 2 bases had no gene match. Here the CDR3 reads CSVETGGGTDTQYF. CDR3 coding DNA: TGCAGCGTTGAGACAGGGGGGGGCACAGATACGCAGTATTTT.

This rearrangement joins TRBV5-1 to TRBJ2-1, with 10 nucleotides matching TRBD1. From germline, CDR1 is SGHRS and CDR2 YFSETQ. Trimming took 3 bases from V and 5 from J; bases not matched to a gene: 8. CDR3 length: 16 amino acids. The CDR3 DNA reads TGCGCCAGCAGCTGGACACCGGGACAGGGGCACAATGAGCAGTTCTTC. Residues: CASSWTPGQGHNEQFF.

The genes are TRBV6-4 and TRBJ1-2; D perhaps matches TRBD1 (6 bases). This CDR3 contains 12 residues. The V gene's germline CDR1 is MRHNA and CDR2 SNTAGT. Written as DNA, the CDR3 is TGTGGCCCAGCAGGGGAGTTATATGGCTACACCTTC. This codes for CGPAGELYGYTF.

This rearrangement joins TRBV7-9 to TRBJ2-7; 10 bases are a match to TRBD2. V gave up 5 bases and J gave up 7 bases; unmatched junction bases: 5. Germline CDR1 and CDR2: SEHNR and FQNEAQ (reference sequence). The CDR3 runs 13 residues. The CDR3 DNA follows: TGTGCCAGCAGCCTAAGACTAGCGGGTGAGCAGTACTTC. This translates into CASSLRLAGEQYF. The entire variable domain, with the rest obtained from reference TRBV7-9 and TRBJ2-7, is as follows: DTGVSQNPRHKITKRGQNVTFRCDPISEHNRLYWYRQTLGQGPEFLTYFQNEAQLEKSRLLSDRFSAERPKGSFSTLEIQRTEQGDSAMYLCASSLRLAGEQYFGPGTRLTVT.

This sequence joins TRBV12-3 or TRBV12-4 and TRBJ2-3; D is unclear. This CDR3 region has 12 residues. The ends were cut back, 6 bases at V and 5 bases at J, with 9 bases in the middle. CDR3 amino acids: CASRGRRDTQYF. CDR3 DNA: TGTGCCAGCAGGGGCCGTCGAGATACGCAGTATTTT.

V is TRBV27 and J is TRBJ1-6; D might be TRBD1 (5 bases). CDR1 is MNHEY and CDR2 is SMNVEV in the germline V gene (reference sequence). There are 16 residues in the CDR3. Trimming took 8 bases from V and 4 from J, leaving 18 bases between them. Here the CDR3 reads CASGKQAPLYNSPLHF. The CDR3 DNA reads TGTGCCAGCGGGAAACAGGCCCCCCTTTATAATTCACCCCTCCACTTT.

This chain joins TRBV9 and TRBJ1-6, with D maybe TRBD1 (5 bases). Germline loops: CDR1 SGDLS, CDR2 YYNGEE. Trimming removed 4 bases from V and 5 bases from J, with 16 bases in between. This CDR3 has 16 residues. The CDR3 spells CASSPQGSLNNSPLHF. The CDR3 DNA follows: TGTGCCAGCAGCCCCCAGGGCAGTCTCAATAATTCACCCCTCCACTTT.

In DNA form, the CDR3 reads TGTGCCAGCAGCCAAGCGGCTAGCGGGAGGTACGAGCAGTACTTC. This encodes CASSQAASGRYEQYF. This chain uses TRBV3-1 (or the pseudogene TRBV3-2) with TRBJ2-7, with 11 bases lining up with TRBD2. Unmatched junction bases numbered 3, after V lost 1 base and J lost 4 bases. The CDR3 length is 15 residues. Germline V gene data show CDR1 as LGHDT and CDR2 as YNNKEL (reference sequence).

The V and J genes are TRBV27 and TRBJ2-2; 12 nucleotides line up with TRBD2. J lost 5 bases, V lost 5 bases, and 6 bases had no gene match. The germline CDR1 and CDR2 sequences are MNHEY and SMNVEV (reference sequence). CDR3 length: 16 residues. This CDR3 reads CASSDPGTSGTGELFF. The DNA for the CDR3 is TGTGCCAGCAGTGATCCCGGGACTAGCGGGACCGGGGAGCTGTTTTTT.

The V and J genes are TRBV10-3 and TRBJ2-3; 13 bases agree with TRBD2. V was pared by 7 bases and J by 2 bases, with 6 bases of the junction left unmatched. CDR3 size: 16 residues. Germline CDR1 and CDR2: ENHRY and SYGVKD. CDR3 sequence reads: CAITEGLAGDTDTQYF. CDR3 bases: TGTGCCATCACTGAAGGACTAGCGGGGGACACAGATACGCAGTATTTT.

The rearrangement joins TRBV7-3 to TRBJ2-1; 13 nucleotides line up with TRBD2. From germline, CDR1 is SGHTA and CDR2 FQGTGA. The CDR3 is 15 residues long. The ends lost 4 bases at V and 7 bases at J; junction bases unmatched: 4. CDR3 in DNA: TGTGCCAGCAGCTCCGGACTAGCGGGAGTTAATGAGCAGTTCTTC. This gives the protein CASSSGLAGVNEQFF.

This rearrangement joins TRBV18 to TRBJ2-3; TRBD2 aligns across 13 bases. Germline V gene sequence: CDR1 KGHSH, CDR2 LQKENI. CDR3 length: 17 residues. J was trimmed by 3 bases and V by 4 bases; bases with no gene match: 7. The CDR3 protein is CASSLGLAGVETDTQYF. DNA of the CDR3: TGTGCCAGCTCACTCGGACTAGCGGGAGTGGAGACAGATACGCAGTATTTT.

The chain combines TRBV2 with TRBJ1-2; 7 nucleotides match TRBD1. This CDR3 contains 16 residues. The trim removed 0 bases at V and 5 bases at J, leaving 9 bases unmatched. The germline V gene encodes CDR1 SNHLY and CDR2 FYNNEI. In DNA, the CDR3 is TGTGCCAGCAGTGAAGCTTTGGGACAGTCCTTGTATGGCTACACCTTC. Translating it yields CASSEALGQSLYGYTF.

This clone showed up many times. The V call is TRBV27, the J call TRBJ1-2; D is possibly TRBD1 (5 bases). V shed 4 bases and J shed 10 bases, with 16 bases lying between them. The germline V gene encodes CDR1 MNHEY and CDR2 SMNVEV (reference sequence). The CDR3 loop spans 13 amino acids. The CDR3 DNA reads TGTGCCAGCAGTTCATACAGGCTAGGGGACTACACCTTC. Residues: CASSSYRLGDYTF.

This clone was observed a few times. The chain joins TRBV18 to TRBJ1-2; 12 bases match TRBD1. The CDR3 totals 15 residues. Germline trimming cut 2 bases from V and 8 bases from J; bases unmatched to any gene: 6. Germline lookup yields CDR1 KGHSH and CDR2 LQKENI. CDR3 amino acids: CASSPVGQGALGYTF. The CDR3 bases are TGTGCCAGCTCACCAGTGGGACAGGGGGCCCTGGGCTACACCTTC.

This clone has only one observation. The chain recombines TRBV7-8 with TRBJ2-7; 9 bases are a match to TRBD2. The CDR3 is 17 amino acids. Germline trimming cut 5 bases from V and 3 bases from J; bases unmatched to any gene: 14. Germline loops: CDR1 SGHVS, CDR2 FQNEAQ. As DNA, the CDR3 is TGTGCCAGCAGCACAAGTATAGGGGTAGCGGGAGTCTACGAGCAGTACTTC. Amino acid sequence: CASSTSIGVAGVYEQYF.

The J gene is TRBJ2-7, the V gene TRBV29-1; D remains unclear. CDR3 length: 13 amino acids. Trimming took 4 bases from V and 0 from J, leaving 10 bases between them. Looked up from germline, CDR1 is SQVTM and CDR2 is ANQGSEA. The CDR3 bases are TGCAGCGTTGGAGCACAGCCCTCCTACGAGCAGTACTTC. This sequence encodes CSVGAQPSYEQYF.

CDR3 in DNA: TGTGCCAGCAGTTACGCAGGGACTGAAGCTTTCTTT. Protein: CASSYAGTEAFF. The gene calls are TRBV6-5 and TRBJ1-1, with D maybe TRBD1 (5 bases). V was trimmed by 2 bases and J by 5 bases, leaving 6 bases between them. Germline V gives CDR1 MNHEY, CDR2 SVGAGI. The CDR3 covers 12 residues.

This clone was recorded once. The genes are TRBV29-1 and TRBJ2-5, with 9 bases identical to TRBD1. Germline trimming cut 7 bases from V and 1 base from J; bases unmatched to any gene: 4. CDR1 is SQVTM, CDR2 ANQGSEA, per germline. This CDR3 region has 13 residues. The CDR3 DNA is TGCAGCGCCCCGACAGGGGGCCAAGAGACCCAGTACTTC. This gives the protein CSAPTGGQETQYF.

The chain has TRBV6-5 and TRBJ2-6; possible D gene TRBD1, 6 bases. CDR1 is MNHEY, CDR2 SVGAGI, per germline. The V end was cut by 10 bases, the J end by 1 base, with 14 bases between. CDR3 length equals 15 residues. The CDR3 protein is CATTLRGSGANVLTF. For the CDR3, the DNA is TGTGCCACCACTTTAAGGGGGTCTGGGGCCAACGTCCTGACTTTC.

The rearrangement joins TRBV5-5 to TRBJ2-5; 7 bases are a match to TRBD2. The V gene end was trimmed by 6 bases and the J gene end by 5 bases; junction bases not matched to a gene: 7. This CDR3 is built from 13 residues. CDR1 SGHKS and CDR2 YYEKEE come from the germline V gene (reference sequence). The CDR3 region is CASTQGGRETQYF. The CDR3 DNA sequence: TGTGCCAGCACCCAGGGAGGGAGGGAGACCCAGTACTTC.

The rearrangement joins TRBV6-4 to TRBJ2-1; 12 bases are shared with TRBD2. Germline loops: CDR1 MRHNA, CDR2 SNTAGT. Losses at the gene ends were 6 bases for V and 8 bases for J; bases not matched to a gene: 8. The CDR3 has 15 residues. The CDR3 is CASSRLAGELDEQFF. CDR3 bases: TGTGCCAGCAGCCGACTAGCGGGAGAGCTTGATGAGCAGTTCTTC.

This rearrangement joins TRBV9 to TRBJ2-7, with TRBD2 matching over 16 bases. The V gene's germline CDR1 is SGDLS and CDR2 YYNGEE. J gave up 2 bases and V 3 bases, and 14 bases lay outside the gene matches. This CDR3 is built from 20 residues. DNA for the CDR3: TGTGCCAGCAGCGCGGGACTAGCGGGAGGGCCTACCATCGAACCCTACGAGCAGTACTTC. Translation: CASSAGLAGGPTIEPYEQYF.